Listed below are T cell receptor beta chains from one sample, sequenced in a study of T cell responses to AZD1222 COVID-19 vaccine. Using immunoSEQ multiplex PCR, the repertoire was profiled, and TCRdb retains in-frame clones only, with some absent. The table includes tens of thousands of clones, 80% to 95% detected once. The specimen comprised peripheral blood, sampled 28 days after the second AZD1222 dose. The receptor set was obtained from an adult who received the AZD1222 COVID-19 vaccine. The CDR3 runs from the conserved cysteine through the conserved F or W. A D gene is named only where the DNA matches it firmly. Part of the rows lack a size; the others show once, few, many or a class for expanded clones.

CASSSRLAGSQETQYF TGTGCCAGCAGCAGCCGACTAGCGGGGTCCCAAGAGACCCAGTACTTC TRBJ2-5 - TRBD2 TRBV5-5
CASSKRDSSYEQYF TGCGCCAGCAGCAAACGGGACAGCTCCTACGAGCAGTACTTC TRBJ2-7 - TRBD1 TRBV5-1
CASSIRGGGNYGYTF TGTGCCAGTAGTATTCGGGGCGGAGGGAACTATGGCTACACCTTC TRBJ1-2 - - TRBV19
CAWSVRGNQPQHF TGTGCCTGGAGTGTCAGGGGCAATCAGCCCCAGCATTTT TRBJ1-5 - - TRBV30
CASSLGRGAYEQYF TGTGCCAGCAGCTTGGGACGTGGCGCCTACGAGCAGTACTTC TRBJ2-7 - - TRBV7-9
CASSPPGLAGETQYF TGTGCCAGCAGCCCACCGGGACTAGCGGGGGAGACCCAGTACTTC TRBJ2-5 - TRBD2 TRBV7-9
CASSPNSATGGLYEQYF TGTGCCAGCTCACCAAATTCCGCGACAGGGGGCCTTTACGAGCAGTACTTC TRBJ2-7 - TRBD1 TRBV18
CATSSQGWGTEAFF TGTGCCACCAGCAGCCAGGGGTGGGGAACTGAAGCTTTCTTT TRBJ1-1 - - TRBV15
CAWSDPPADNYGYTF TGTGCCTGGAGTGACCCCCCGGCAGATAACTATGGCTACACCTTC TRBJ1-2 - - TRBV30
CASRDQGLNYGYTF TGTGCCAGCAGAGATCAGGGGCTGAACTATGGTTACACCTTC TRBJ1-2 - - TRBV2
CASSKSRGRWMNTEAFF TGTGCCAGTAGTAAATCCAGGGGCCGATGGATGAACACTGAAGCTTTCTTT TRBJ1-1 - - TRBV19
CASSSKGQGTGELFF TGTGCCAGCAGCTCAAAGGGGCAGGGCACCGGGGAGCTGTTTTTT TRBJ2-2 - - TRBV5-4
CASTNWADEAFF TGTGCCAGCACCAATTGGGCGGATGAAGCTTTCTTT TRBJ1-1 - - TRBV28
CASSLDRDYGYTF TGTGCCAGCAGCTTGGACAGGGACTATGGCTACACCTTC TRBJ1-2 - - TRBV5-6
CASSPPRGGNYGYTF TGTGCCAGCTCACCCCCGAGGGGGGGTAACTATGGCTACACCTTC TRBJ1-2 - - TRBV18
CASRSSGTGMTKNIQYF TGCGCCAGCAGAAGCTCTGGGACAGGGATGACCAAAAACATTCAGTACTTC TRBJ2-4 - TRBD1 TRBV4-1
CASSLTSGGRNTIYF TGTGCCAGCAGCTTAACTTCAGGGGGACGAAACACCATATATTTT TRBJ1-3 - TRBD1 TRBV7-3
CASSFLGQGAITEAFF TGTGCCAGCAGTTTCCTTGGACAGGGGGCAATCACTGAAGCTTTCTTT TRBJ1-1 - TRBD1 TRBV28
CASSLDRTGVYEQYF TGTGCCAGCAGCTTGGACAGGACAGGGGTGTACGAGCAGTACTTC TRBJ2-7 - TRBD1 TRBV5-6
CATSTGGSNQPQHF TGTGCCACCTCGACGGGGGGAAGCAATCAGCCCCAGCATTTT TRBJ1-5 - - TRBV24-1
CASSRIRGSAYEQYF TGTGCCAGCAGCCGCATCAGGGGTTCGGCCTACGAGCAGTACTTC TRBJ2-7 - - TRBV3-1/TRBV3-2
CASGGGVTTNEKLFF TGTGCCAGCGGGGGGGGTGTAACAACTAATGAAAAACTGTTTTTT TRBJ1-4 - - TRBV28
CASSQVNSLQGYTF TGTGCCAGCAGCCAAGTGAACAGCTTACAAGGCTACACCTTC TRBJ1-2 - - TRBV14
CASSPSGVPELFF TGTGCCAGCAGTCCCTCAGGGGTCCCGGAGCTGTTTTTT TRBJ2-2 once - TRBV27
CASSPGQVHSDTQYF TGTGCCAGCTCACCCGGACAGGTCCATTCAGATACGCAGTATTTT TRBJ2-3 - TRBD1 TRBV18
CASSAGGNTEAFF TGTGCCAGCAGTGCAGGGGGGAACACTGAAGCTTTCTTT TRBJ1-1 - TRBD1 TRBV2
CASSLVRVRTNEQYF TGTGCCAGCAGCTTAGTGAGGGTCAGGACGAACGAGCAGTACTTC TRBJ2-7 - - TRBV11-2
CARTAGARGIGELFF TGTGCCAGAACCGCGGGGGCGCGGGGGATCGGGGAGCTGTTTTTT TRBJ2-2 once - TRBV5-3
CASRSGYTAEETQYF TGTGCCAGCAGGAGCGGCTACACGGCGGAAGAGACCCAGTACTTC TRBJ2-5 - - TRBV7-2
CASSATTRGGQRVNTEAFF TGTGCCAGCAGTGCGACGACTAGGGGGGGGCAACGGGTGAACACTGAAGCTTTCTTT TRBJ1-1 once - TRBV6-1
CASSARRQGSASGANVLTF TGTGCCAGCAGTGCCCGGAGACAGGGAAGCGCGTCTGGGGCCAACGTCCTGACTTTC TRBJ2-6 - TRBD1 TRBV6-1
CSASHLAGLHEQFF TGCAGCGCCTCCCACCTAGCGGGGTTGCATGAGCAGTTCTTC TRBJ2-1 - TRBD2 TRBV29-1
CASSPRNGVMDTEAFF TGTGCCAGCAGCCCCCGAAATGGGGTCATGGACACTGAAGCTTTCTTT TRBJ1-1 once - TRBV9
CASSGSTYGYTF TGTGCCAGCAGCGGCAGTACCTATGGCTACACCTTC TRBJ1-2 - - TRBV9
CASSQRRDQPQHF TGTGCCAGCAGTCAGCGCAGAGATCAGCCCCAGCATTTT TRBJ1-5 once - TRBV6-5
CASSQDSRRSSYNSPLHF TGCGCCAGCAGCCAAGATTCAAGGAGAAGCTCCTATAATTCACCCCTCCACTTT TRBJ1-6 - - TRBV4-1
CASSSHGTNYGYTF TGTGCCAGCAGCTCCCACGGGACCAACTATGGCTACACCTTC TRBJ1-2 - - TRBV7-9